The 18 T cell receptor beta chains below were found in one sample sequenced in a study of blood T cell repertoires in COVID-19. Some clones are missing from TCRdb's copy, which holds only in-frame ones; the method was immunoSEQ multiplex PCR. The profile shows roughly 250,000 clones, around 82% of them singletons. Sequenced input: peripheral blood. The receptors here all came from a human donor with COVID-19, enrolled during active disease. The donor label of this sample is uncertain.

This clone was observed a handful of times. This sequence joins TRBV28 and TRBJ1-2; 7 positions agree with TRBD1. Unmatched junction bases numbered 11, after V lost 8 bases and J lost 8 bases. The CDR3 spans 13 residues. Germline V gives CDR1 MDHEN, CDR2 SYDVKM. Here the CDR3 DNA reads TGTGCCAGCGGGTTACAGGGGAGATCAGGCTACACCTTC. Its protein product is CASGLQGRSGYTF.

The chain links TRBV27 to TRBJ2-1, with TRBD2 matching over 15 bases. CDR1 and CDR2 from the germline V gene are MNHEY and SMNVEV (reference sequence). This CDR3 has 14 residues. Trimming cost V 6 bases and J 9 bases; bases outside gene matches: 3. CDR3 sequence reads: CASSMGLAGGEQFF. The CDR3 DNA follows: TGTGCCAGCAGCATGGGACTAGCGGGAGGTGAGCAGTTCTTC.

V and J are TRBV7-9 and TRBJ1-2; no definite D call. The CDR3 length is 13 residues. V lost 2 bases and J 5 bases, leaving 9 bases between the germline ends. CDR1 is SEHNR and CDR2 is FQNEAQ in the germline V gene (reference sequence). This CDR3 is CASSLNAEYGYTF. The CDR3 DNA reads as TGTGCCAGCAGCTTAAATGCAGAATATGGCTACACCTTC.

V usage is TRBV27 and J usage is TRBJ2-1, with 10 bases matching TRBD2. Germline CDR1 reads MNHEY; CDR2 reads SMNVEV (reference sequence). CDR3 length: 17 amino acids. V was pared by 2 bases and J by 6 bases, with 10 bases of the junction left unmatched. CDR3 sequence (DNA): TGTGCCAGCAGTTTAATAACCGGACTAGCGGATTTCAATGAGCAGTTCTTC. Translating it yields CASSLITGLADFNEQFF.

In its sample, this clone was seen once. CDR3 sequence reads: CSASRQASYEQYF. CDR3 DNA sequence: TGCAGTGCTAGTCGCCAGGCCTCCTACGAGCAGTACTTC. The V and J genes are TRBV20-1 and TRBJ2-7; unclear D gene. CDR1 DFQATT and CDR2 SNEGSKA come from the germline V gene (reference sequence). The CDR3 contains 13 residues. The ends were cut back, 3 bases at V and 0 bases at J, with 9 bases in the middle.

This clone was counted a few times. The chain links TRBV7-2 to TRBJ2-1, with 9 bases aligning to TRBD2. V dropped 1 base and J dropped 7; count of bases not matched to a gene: 11. The CDR3 loop spans 17 amino acids. Germline CDR1 SGHTA, CDR2 FQGNSA. DNA of the CDR3: TGTGCCAGCAGCTTAGACCCTGGGAGCGGGAGGAGGAATGAGCAGTTCTTC. It specifies CASSLDPGSGRRNEQFF.

The rearrangement uses TRBV6-1 and TRBJ2-3; TRBD1 matches 7 bases. Germline V gives CDR1 MNHNS, CDR2 SASEGT. This CDR3 is 15 amino acids long. After removal of 3 bases from V and 2 bases from J, the junction contained 5 bases not matched to a gene. The CDR3 sequence is CASSDRQGFTDTQYF. As DNA, the CDR3 is TGTGCCAGCAGTGACCGACAGGGTTTCACAGATACGCAGTATTTT.

The V call is TRBV28, the J call TRBJ1-1, with a weak D call TRBD1 (6 bases). This CDR3 has 17 amino acids. Per germline, CDR1 MDHEN and CDR2 SYDVKM. The V and J ends lost 0 bases and 3 bases respectively, with 17 bases between them. This chain's CDR3 is CASSLWAGRGADTEAFF. The CDR3 DNA reads as TGTGCCAGCAGTTTATGGGCCGGCAGGGGAGCGGACACTGAAGCTTTCTTT.

There are many counts of this clone. In the same sample, other DNA sequences code for this CDR3. J is TRBJ1-5 and V is TRBV18, with 9 bases identical to TRBD1. Germline V gene data show CDR1 as KGHSH and CDR2 as LQKENI. V lost 3 bases to trimming and J lost 0 bases; unmatched junction nucleotides: 0. The CDR3 totals 15 residues. The CDR3 nucleotides are TGTGCCAGCTCACCGGGACAGGGTAGCAATCAGCCCCAGCATTTT. Protein: CASSPGQGSNQPQHF.

This clone turned up a few times. The chain uses TRBV5-5 and TRBJ2-7, with D perhaps TRBD2 (5 bases). CDR3 length: 14 residues. Germline V gives CDR1 SGHKS, CDR2 YYEKEE (reference sequence). Deletions cut 0 bases from V and 8 bases from J, with 15 bases between. The CDR3 reads CASSLGQDPGKQYF. CDR3 DNA: TGTGCCAGCAGCTTGGGGCAGGATCCCGGGAAGCAGTACTTC. Using reference TRBV5-5 and TRBJ2-7 for the parts outside the CDR3, the full variable domain is DAGVTQSPTHLIKTRGQQVTLRCSPISGHKSVSWYQQVLGQGPQFIFQYYEKEERGRGNFPDRFSARQFPNYSSELNVNALLLGDSALYLCASSLGQDPGKQYFGPGTRLTVT.

The chain has TRBV5-3 and TRBJ1-2; 9 bases map to TRBD1. TRBV5-3 is identified as an open reading frame with a role that is uncertain. The CDR3 is 15 amino acids. V shed 4 bases and J 8 bases; nucleotides not matched to a gene: 12. CDR3 loop: CARSLQPQGAEGYTF. The CDR3 region has the DNA TGTGCCAGAAGCCTCCAACCACAGGGGGCTGAGGGCTACACCTTC.

The chain couples TRBV7-8 to TRBJ1-2, with D unclear. In germline, CDR1 is SGHVS, CDR2 FQNEAQ. With 2 bases removed from V and 1 base from J, the gap between germline ends came to 8 bases. CDR3 length equals 14 residues. The CDR3 region is CASSLRQVNYGYTF. For the CDR3, the DNA is TGTGCCAGCAGCTTACGCCAGGTTAACTATGGCTACACCTTC.

The chain couples TRBV5-5 to TRBJ1-2; 12 bases align to TRBD1. CDR3 length: 16 residues. V lost 4 bases and J lost 4; bases outside the gene matches: 8. Germline V lookup: CDR1 SGHKS, CDR2 YYEKEE (reference sequence). The CDR3 nucleotides are TGTGCCAGCAGCGAGGGGACAGGGGGCGCCGGCTATGGCTACACCTTC. Protein product: CASSEGTGGAGYGYTF.

The V gene is TRBV28, the J gene TRBJ1-2, with 7 bases that match TRBD1. The V and J ends lost 4 bases and 4 bases, in that order; junction bases with no gene match: 12. This CDR3 is built from 16 residues. Germline assignment: CDR1 MDHEN and CDR2 SYDVKM. In nucleotides, the CDR3 is TGTGCCAGCAGTTCATACCCCCCCGAGGGGGCCTATGGCTACACCTTC. Amino acids: CASSSYPPEGAYGYTF.

This clone was observed once. The J gene is TRBJ1-2, the V gene TRBV18; D not certain. The CDR3 extends over 15 amino acids. The germline V gene encodes CDR1 KGHSH and CDR2 LQKENI. Trimming took 3 bases from V and 4 from J, leaving 15 bases between them. CDR3 loop: CASSPPLAGSYGYTF. The CDR3 nucleotides read TGTGCCAGCTCACCCCCGTTAGCGGGGAGCTATGGCTACACCTTC.

The chain links TRBV11-2 to TRBJ2-1; 7 nucleotides agree with TRBD1. Germline CDR1 is SGHAT and CDR2 is FQNNGV. V was clipped by 4 bases and J by 5 bases; unmatched bases: 2. The CDR3 loop spans 13 amino acids. CDR3 nucleotides: TGTGCCAGCAGCTACAGGGGAAACAATGAGCAGTTCTTC. It specifies CASSYRGNNEQFF.

This chain joins TRBV5-6 and TRBJ2-2; 8 bases agree with TRBD2. Per germline, CDR1 SGHDT and CDR2 YYEEEE. Trimming cost V 5 bases and J 1 base; bases outside gene matches: 10. The CDR3 consists of 17 residues. CDR3: CASSWGSGAWNTGELFF. As DNA, the CDR3 is TGTGCCAGCAGTTGGGGTAGCGGGGCTTGGAACACCGGGGAGCTGTTTTTT.

The V gene is TRBV5-5, the J gene TRBJ2-3; D is perhaps TRBD1 (5 bases). This CDR3 has 15 residues. Germline assignment: CDR1 SGHKS and CDR2 YYEKEE (reference sequence). V gave up 1 base and J gave up 5 bases, with 14 bases separating them. CDR3 residues: CASSLQLQGVDTQYF. The DNA of the CDR3 is TGTGCCAGCAGCTTGCAACTTCAGGGTGTAGATACGCAGTATTTT.